A single sample gave rise to the 32 T cell receptor beta chains below, sequenced in a study of PD-L1 blockade in urothelial cancer. The method was immunoSEQ multiplex PCR; TCRdb's version includes in-frame clones alone and lacks a portion of them. The table has 85,000 to 100,000 clones, 90% to 95% seen once; the top ten hold more than 8%. The sequencing here drew on PBMCs, taken around atezolizumab (anti-PD-L1) treatment. These receptors were obtained from a man between 60 and 70 years old with urothelial cancer.

The gene calls are TRBV9 and TRBJ2-1, with TRBD1 identical over 7 bases. V trimming: 4 bases; J trimming: 7 bases; junction bases outside the gene matches: 8. Germline loops: CDR1 SGDLS, CDR2 YYNGEE. This CDR3 has 14 residues. CDR3 DNA sequence: TGTGCCAGCAGCCTCCCAGGGGGAAGAAATGAGCAGTTCTTC. It specifies CASSLPGGRNEQFF. Supplemented by reference TRBV9 and TRBJ2-1, the full variable domain reads DSGVTQTPKHLITATGQRVTLRCSPRSGDLSVYWYQQSLDQGLQFLIQYYNGEERAKGNILERFSAQQFPDLHSELNLSSLELGDSALYFCASSLPGGRNEQFFGPGTRLTVL.

This clone was seen a single time. The genes are TRBV4-1 and TRBJ2-1; TRBD2 aligns across 7 bases. V lost 0 bases to trimming and J lost 8 bases; unmatched junction nucleotides: 19. Germline V gene sequence: CDR1 MGHRA, CDR2 YSYEKL. CDR3 size: 19 residues. This CDR3 is CASSQERFKTSSSDDEQFF. The CDR3 region has the DNA TGCGCCAGCAGCCAAGAGAGGTTTAAGACTAGCTCCTCGGACGATGAGCAGTTCTTC.

V is TRBV7-9 and J is TRBJ1-2; TRBD1 matches at 7 bases. Germline V gene lookup returns CDR1 SEHNR and CDR2 FQNEAQ (reference sequence). After removal of 2 bases from V and 3 bases from J, the junction contained 6 bases not matched to a gene. The CDR3 is 15 amino acids. This CDR3 is CASSLLQGEDYGYTF. The CDR3 nucleotides read TGTGCCAGCAGCTTACTTCAGGGGGAAGACTATGGCTACACCTTC.

The gene calls are TRBV7-2 and TRBJ2-3; D remains ambiguous. The CDR3 extends over 13 amino acids. Trimming stripped 5 bases from V and 8 bases from J, with 14 bases between. Germline V gene data show CDR1 as SGHTA and CDR2 as FQGNSA. This chain's CDR3 is CASSPFISGTQYF. DNA for the CDR3: TGTGCCAGCAGCCCCTTTATCTCAGGTACGCAGTATTTT.

This clone occurred a few times. V usage is TRBV7-2 and J usage is TRBJ2-2; maybe TRBD2 (6 bases). V gave up 2 bases and J gave up 7 bases, with 11 bases separating them. The CDR3 is 14 amino acids. Germline assignment: CDR1 SGHTA and CDR2 FQGNSA. The CDR3 loop reads CASSLLEGIGELFF. The CDR3 region has the DNA TGTGCCAGCAGCTTATTGGAGGGGATCGGGGAGCTGTTTTTT. The full variable domain, rest sourced from reference TRBV7-2 and TRBJ2-2, is GAGVSQSPSNKVTEKGKDVELRCDPISGHTALYWYRQSLGQGLEFLIYFQGNSAPDKSGLPSDRFSAERTGGSVSTLTIQRTQQEDSAVYLCASSLLEGIGELFFGEGSRLTVL.

V is TRBV18 and J is TRBJ1-1, with D possibly matching TRBD1 (5 bases). The germline gives CDR1 KGHSH, CDR2 LQKENI. This CDR3 region has 15 residues. V lost 2 bases, J lost 1 base, and 11 bases lay in between. The CDR3 is CASSPGQGGNTEAFF. For the CDR3, the DNA is TGTGCCAGCTCACCAGGGCAGGGAGGGAACACTGAAGCTTTCTTT.

The gene calls are TRBV6-5 and TRBJ1-1, with 11 nucleotides matching TRBD1. The CDR3 loop spans 15 amino acids. CDR1 is MNHEY and CDR2 is SVGAGI in the germline V gene. With 4 bases clipped from V and 4 bases from J, the junction kept 5 bases outside the gene matches. CDR3 in DNA: TGTGCCAGCAGTTTGGGGGGACAGGGGGGCACTGAAGCTTTCTTT. Translated: CASSLGGQGGTEAFF.

The sample holds a few counts of this clone. The rearrangement uses TRBV5-1 and TRBJ2-5, with 12 bases fitting TRBD2. The CDR3 spans 15 residues. Germline-derived CDR1 and CDR2 are SGHRS and YFSETQ. With V trimmed by 0 bases and J by 5 bases, 2 bases remained unmatched. As DNA, the CDR3 is TGCGCCAGCAGCTTGGCCGGGACTAGCGGGGAGACCCAGTACTTC. Translating gives CASSLAGTSGETQYF.

The chain has TRBV30 and TRBJ1-2; TRBD1 aligns across 10 bases. Trimming removed 2 bases from V and 8 bases from J; junction bases left unmatched: 11. CDR1 and CDR2 (germline): GTSNPN, SVGIG (reference sequence). There are 15 residues in the CDR3. The CDR3 sequence: CAWSPTAGTGAGYTF. The CDR3, as DNA: TGTGCCTGGAGTCCCACAGCCGGGACAGGGGCCGGCTACACCTTC.

The V call is TRBV11-2, the J call TRBJ1-1; a possible D gene is TRBD1 (5 bases). Trimming removed 1 base from V and 4 bases from J, with 7 bases in between. Germline V gene lookup returns CDR1 SGHAT and CDR2 FQNNGV. This CDR3 is built from 13 residues. CDR3 sequence (DNA): TGTGCCAGCAGCTTAGTTAGGGGCACTGAAGCTTTCTTT. Encoded protein: CASSLVRGTEAFF. The full variable domain, its missing parts supplied by reference TRBV11-2 and TRBJ1-1, is EAGVAQSPRYKIIEKRQSVAFWCNPISGHATLYWYQQILGQGPKLLIQFQNNGVVDDSQLPKDRFSAERLKGVDSTLKIQPAKLEDSAVYLCASSLVRGTEAFFGQGTRLTVV.

The chain joins TRBV29-1 to TRBJ1-1; 8 nucleotides line up with TRBD1. This CDR3 is built from 13 residues. The germline V gene encodes CDR1 SQVTM and CDR2 ANQGSEA. V shed 5 bases and J 1 base; nucleotides not matched to a gene: 3. CDR3 region: CSVNTGGNTEAFF. The CDR3 nucleotides read TGCAGCGTTAATACAGGGGGGAACACTGAAGCTTTCTTT.

The V and J genes are TRBV2 and TRBJ2-6; possibly TRBD1 for D (6 bases). V was pared by 5 bases and J by 2 bases, with 13 bases between. CDR1 is SNHLY and CDR2 is FYNNEI in the germline V gene. The CDR3 extends over 16 amino acids. CDR3 coding DNA: TGTGCCAGCAGTTCCTATCGGGACACTGGGGCCAACGTCCTGACTTTC. This encodes CASSSYRDTGANVLTF.

The chain couples TRBV5-1 to TRBJ2-2; TRBD2 matches 9 bases. CDR1 and CDR2 (germline): SGHRS, YFSETQ. The CDR3 runs 15 residues. Germline trimming cut 4 bases from V and 4 bases from J; bases unmatched to any gene: 5. DNA for the CDR3: TGCGCCAGCAGCGTTAGCGGGAGCCCCACCGGGGAGCTGTTTTTT. This encodes CASSVSGSPTGELFF.

The V and J genes are TRBV28 and TRBJ2-7; 9 bases align to TRBD1. In germline, CDR1 is MDHEN, CDR2 SYDVKM. The CDR3 length is 15 residues. Trimming at V came to 8 bases and at J to 2 bases, leaving 10 bases not matched to a gene. The CDR3 is CASGTPGQGTYEQYF. The DNA for the CDR3 is TGTGCCAGCGGAACGCCGGGACAGGGAACCTACGAGCAGTACTTC.

The chain employs TRBV5-1 and TRBJ2-7; 9 bases agree with TRBD2. Trimming removed 4 bases from V and 0 bases from J; junction bases left unmatched: 2. This CDR3 region has 14 residues. The germline CDR1 and CDR2 sequences are SGHRS and YFSETQ. This chain's CDR3 is CASSVSGSSYEQYF. CDR3 bases: TGCGCCAGCAGCGTTAGCGGGAGCTCCTACGAGCAGTACTTC.

The gene calls are TRBV4-1 and TRBJ1-2, with a weak D call TRBD1 (6 bases). The V and J ends lost 1 base and 5 bases respectively, with 14 bases between them. The germline V gene encodes CDR1 MGHRA and CDR2 YSYEKL. The CDR3 is 15 amino acids. In nucleotides, the CDR3 is TGCGCCAGCAGCCAAGGGTATTCAGGGGTGTATGGCTACACCTTC. It codes for CASSQGYSGVYGYTF.

This chain connects TRBV27 to TRBJ2-1; 7 positions match TRBD2. The CDR3 spans 15 residues. In germline, CDR1 is MNHEY, CDR2 SMNVEV (reference sequence). The V segment lost 3 bases and the J segment 4 bases; nucleotides outside the gene matches: 6. CDR3 amino acids: CASSFGGSRYNEQFF. In nucleotides, the CDR3 is TGTGCCAGCAGTTTCGGGGGGTCGAGGTACAATGAGCAGTTCTTC.

This chain uses TRBV7-2 with TRBJ2-7; TRBD1 is a possible D gene (6 bases). The CDR3 has 14 amino acids. V dropped 7 bases and J dropped 7 bases, with 20 bases sitting between them. CDR1 and CDR2 (germline): SGHTA, FQGNSA. CDR3 nucleotide sequence: TGTGCCAGCACCGGGGCACAGGGAGTTGGAGAGCAGTACTTC. It specifies CASTGAQGVGEQYF.

The rearrangement uses TRBV11-2 and TRBJ2-7, with 10 bases identical to TRBD1. The CDR3 contains 17 residues. CDR1 is SGHAT and CDR2 is FQNNGV in the germline V gene. Trimming cost V 5 bases and J 4 bases; bases outside gene matches: 14. The CDR3 reads CASSIVPPRDRGYEQYF. The CDR3, as DNA: TGTGCCAGCAGCATCGTCCCCCCCCGGGACAGGGGTTACGAGCAGTACTTC.

The rearrangement links TRBV7-3 to TRBJ2-6; D is undetermined. The V gene's germline CDR1 is SGHTA and CDR2 FQGTGA. Trimming removed 5 bases from V and 1 base from J, with 6 bases in between. CDR3 length: 14 amino acids. The CDR3 DNA follows: TGTGCCAGCAGCGCGGATTCTGGGGCCAACGTCCTGACTTTC. Translation: CASSADSGANVLTF.

The table lists this clone with a few counts. The rearrangement links TRBV30 to TRBJ1-5, with 12 bases fitting TRBD1. CDR1 and CDR2 from the germline V gene are GTSNPN and SVGIG (reference sequence). V gave up 4 bases and J gave up 6 bases; unmatched junction bases: 7. This CDR3 spans 15 amino acids. The CDR3 reads CAWNRDRGQGQPQHF. The CDR3 nucleotides are TGTGCCTGGAACCGGGACAGGGGGCAGGGTCAGCCCCAGCATTTT.

Remarks on this clone: Other DNA sequences in this specimen translate into the identical CDR3. The rearrangement links TRBV5-1 to TRBJ2-5; TRBD1 matches at 8 bases. Trimming at V came to 0 bases and at J to 1 base, leaving 5 bases not matched to a gene. Germline V gene sequence: CDR1 SGHRS, CDR2 YFSETQ. The CDR3 is 16 residues long. CDR3 in amino acids: CASSLGGQASQETQYF. DNA of the CDR3: TGCGCCAGCAGCTTGGGGGGACAGGCATCCCAAGAGACCCAGTACTTC.

The gene calls are TRBV7-2 and TRBJ1-5; D is undetermined. This CDR3 spans 14 amino acids. The V end lost 1 base, the J end lost 4 bases, and 8 bases lay between the germline ends. The V gene's germline CDR1 is SGHTA and CDR2 FQGNSA. This chain's CDR3 is CASSLDPGNQPQHF. The CDR3 nucleotides are TGTGCCAGCAGCTTAGACCCGGGTAATCAGCCCCAGCATTTT.

This clone has more than one count but fewer than ten. The V call is TRBV5-1, the J call TRBJ2-7; D is possibly TRBD1 (5 bases). Germline values: CDR1 SGHRS, CDR2 YFSETQ. This CDR3 contains 14 residues. Trimming took 0 bases from V and 5 from J, leaving 12 bases between them. The CDR3 bases are TGCGCCAGCAGCTTGGGACAGATATCTAACGAGCAGTACTTC. Encoded protein: CASSLGQISNEQYF.

V is TRBV5-1 and J is TRBJ1-1, with D uncertain. The CDR3 is made up of 14 amino acids. The germline V and J ends were trimmed by 0 bases and 2 bases, with 8 bases remaining between them. CDR1 and CDR2 (germline): SGHRS, YFSETQ. The chain's CDR3 is CASSLERSNTEAFF. For the CDR3, the DNA is TGCGCCAGCAGCTTGGAGCGGAGTAACACTGAAGCTTTCTTT.

Here the CDR3 reads CASSPPARTEAFF. In DNA form, the CDR3 reads TGTGCCAGCTCACCACCAGCTAGGACTGAAGCTTTCTTT. The chain uses TRBV18 and TRBJ1-1; unclear D gene. Trimming removed 0 bases at V and 5 bases at J, with 7 bases between. Germline CDR1 and CDR2: KGHSH and LQKENI. The CDR3 covers 13 residues. Drawing the rest from reference TRBV18 and TRBJ1-1, the complete variable domain is NAGVMQNPRHLVRRRGQEARLRCSPMKGHSHVYWYRQLPEEGLKFMVYLQKENIIDESGMPKERFSAEFPKEGPSILRIQQVVRGDSAAYFCASSPPARTEAFFGQGTRLTVV.

The chain has TRBV27 and TRBJ1-1, with D perhaps matching TRBD1 (5 bases). The germline CDR1 and CDR2 sequences are MNHEY and SMNVEV (reference sequence). CDR3 length equals 15 residues. Deletions cut 11 bases from V and 4 bases from J, with 23 bases between. CDR3 nucleotides: TGTGCCGAAAATTACGGGCGCCGGGGGACCACTGAAGCTTTCTTT. The encoded protein is CAENYGRRGTTEAFF.

This chain links TRBV27 with TRBJ1-5; D is undetermined. Germline loops: CDR1 MNHEY, CDR2 SMNVEV (reference sequence). V gave up 0 bases and J gave up 6 bases, with 12 bases separating them. This CDR3 contains 15 residues. CDR3 sequence (DNA): TGTGCCAGCAGTTTATCGGGCAGGATCAGTCAGCCCCAGCATTTT. This encodes CASSLSGRISQPQHF.

V usage is TRBV18 and J usage is TRBJ1-3; D possibly corresponds to TRBD1 (5 bases). V lost 1 base and J lost 4, with 11 bases in between. The CDR3 runs 15 residues. Germline V gene sequence: CDR1 KGHSH, CDR2 LQKENI. CDR3 protein: CASSPLRAEGNTIYF. CDR3 nucleotide sequence: TGTGCCAGCTCACCACTCAGGGCTGAAGGAAACACCATATATTTT.

The CDR3 bases are TGTGCCTGGCGAGGGGGGGGCTCAGACGAGCAGTACTTC. As protein: CAWRGGGSDEQYF. The gene calls are TRBV30 and TRBJ2-7; the D gene is possibly TRBD2 (7 bases). Looked up from germline, CDR1 is GTSNPN and CDR2 is SVGIG (reference sequence). The ends were cut back, 5 bases at V and 5 bases at J, with 16 bases in the middle. This CDR3 has 13 residues.

CDR3 sequence (DNA): TGTGCCAGCAGCTGGGGGGACAGGGGGGGAGAATCACCCCTCCACTTT. Its translation: CASSWGDRGGESPLHF. This chain joins TRBV5-6 and TRBJ1-6, with 11 bases aligning to TRBD1. Germline CDR1 is SGHDT and CDR2 is YYEEEE. CDR3 length: 16 amino acids. After removal of 3 bases from V and 10 bases from J, the junction contained 9 bases not matched to a gene.

The V and J genes are TRBV6-6 and TRBJ2-7; 9 nucleotides align to TRBD2. Per germline, CDR1 MNHNY and CDR2 SVGAGI (reference sequence). The ends lost 6 bases at V and 0 bases at J; junction bases unmatched: 9. The CDR3 covers 16 residues. This CDR3 is CASRTSSSGASYEQYF. In nucleotides, the CDR3 is TGTGCCAGCAGAACTAGCTCTAGCGGGGCCTCCTACGAGCAGTACTTC.